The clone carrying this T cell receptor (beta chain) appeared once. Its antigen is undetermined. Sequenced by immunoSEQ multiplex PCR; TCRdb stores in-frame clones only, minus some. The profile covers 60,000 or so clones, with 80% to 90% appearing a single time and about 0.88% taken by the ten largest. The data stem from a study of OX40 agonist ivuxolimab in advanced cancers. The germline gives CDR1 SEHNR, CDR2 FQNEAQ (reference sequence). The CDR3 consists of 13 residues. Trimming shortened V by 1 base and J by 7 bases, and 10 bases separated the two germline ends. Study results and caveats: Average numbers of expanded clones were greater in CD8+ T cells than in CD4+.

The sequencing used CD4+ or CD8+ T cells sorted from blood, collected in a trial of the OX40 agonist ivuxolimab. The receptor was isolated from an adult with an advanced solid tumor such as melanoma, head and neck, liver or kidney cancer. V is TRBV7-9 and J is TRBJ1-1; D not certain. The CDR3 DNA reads TGTGCCAGCAGCTTAGGACCCAAGGGTGAAGCTTTCTTT. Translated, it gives CASSLGPKGEAFF. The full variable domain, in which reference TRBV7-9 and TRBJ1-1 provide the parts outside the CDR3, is DTGVSQNPRHKITKRGQNVTFRCDPISEHNRLYWYRQTLGQGPEFLTYFQNEAQLEKSRLLSDRFSAERPKGSFSTLEIQRTEQGDSAMYLCASSLGPKGEAFFGQGTRLTVV.